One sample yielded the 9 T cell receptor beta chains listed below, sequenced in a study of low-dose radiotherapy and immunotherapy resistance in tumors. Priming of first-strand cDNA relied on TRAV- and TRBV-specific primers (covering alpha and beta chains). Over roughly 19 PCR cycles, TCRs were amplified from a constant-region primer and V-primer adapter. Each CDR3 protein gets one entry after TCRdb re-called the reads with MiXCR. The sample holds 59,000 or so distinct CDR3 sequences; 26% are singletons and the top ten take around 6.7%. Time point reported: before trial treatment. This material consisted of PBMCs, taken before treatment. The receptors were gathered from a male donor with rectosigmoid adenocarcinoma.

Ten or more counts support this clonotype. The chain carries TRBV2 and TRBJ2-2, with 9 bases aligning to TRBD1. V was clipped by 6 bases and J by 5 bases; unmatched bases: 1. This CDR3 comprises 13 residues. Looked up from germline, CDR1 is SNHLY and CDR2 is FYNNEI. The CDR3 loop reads CASRDRGTGELFF. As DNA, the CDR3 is TGTGCCAGCAGGGACAGGGGAACCGGGGAGCTGTTTTTT.

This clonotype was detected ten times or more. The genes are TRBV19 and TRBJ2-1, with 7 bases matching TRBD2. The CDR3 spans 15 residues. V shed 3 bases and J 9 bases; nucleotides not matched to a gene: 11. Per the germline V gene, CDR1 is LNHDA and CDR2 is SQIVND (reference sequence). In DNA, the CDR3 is TGTGCCAGTAGTATGCGCGGGAGCTTCGGTACTGAGCAGTTCTTC. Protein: CASSMRGSFGTEQFF. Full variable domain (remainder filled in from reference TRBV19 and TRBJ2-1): DGGITQSPKYLFRKEGQNVTLSCEQNLNHDAMYWYRQDPGQGLRLIYYSQIVNDFQKGDIAEGYSVSREKKESFPLTVTSAQKNPTAFYLCASSMRGSFGTEQFFGPGTRLTVL.

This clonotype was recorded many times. In nucleotides, the CDR3 is TGCAGCGCGGCAGGGTTATTTCGCGATGAGCAGTTCTTC. Translation gives CSAAGLFRDEQFF. V is TRBV29-1 and J is TRBJ2-1, with D perhaps matching TRBD1 (5 bases). V lost 7 bases and J lost 8, with 18 bases in between. Germline V gene sequence: CDR1 SQVTM, CDR2 ANQGSEA. This CDR3 comprises 13 residues.

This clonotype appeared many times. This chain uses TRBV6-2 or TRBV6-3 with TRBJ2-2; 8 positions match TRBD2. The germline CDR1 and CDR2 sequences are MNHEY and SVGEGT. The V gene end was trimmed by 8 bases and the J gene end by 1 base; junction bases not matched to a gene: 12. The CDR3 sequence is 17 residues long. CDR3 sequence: CASYFRAGRENTGELFF. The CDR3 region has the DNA TGTGCCAGCTACTTCCGCGCCGGGAGGGAGAACACCGGGGAGCTGTTTTTT.

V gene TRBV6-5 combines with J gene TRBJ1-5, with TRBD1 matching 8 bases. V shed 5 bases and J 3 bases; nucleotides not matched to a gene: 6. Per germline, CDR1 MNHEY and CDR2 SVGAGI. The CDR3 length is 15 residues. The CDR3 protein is CASSKTGDYNQPQHF. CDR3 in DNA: TGTGCCAGCAGTAAGACAGGGGACTACAATCAGCCCCAGCATTTT.

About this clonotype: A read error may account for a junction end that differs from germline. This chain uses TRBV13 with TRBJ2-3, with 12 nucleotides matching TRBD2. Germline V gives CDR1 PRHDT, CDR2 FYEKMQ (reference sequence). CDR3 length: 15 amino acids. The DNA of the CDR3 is TGTACCAGCAGCCCCAGACTAGCGGGGGCAGATACGCAGTATTTT. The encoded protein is CTSSPRLAGADTQYF.

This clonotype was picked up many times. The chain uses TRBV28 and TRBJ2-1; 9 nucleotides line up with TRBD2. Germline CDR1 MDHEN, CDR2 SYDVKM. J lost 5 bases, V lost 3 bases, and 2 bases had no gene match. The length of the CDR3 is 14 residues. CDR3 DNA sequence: TGTGCCAGCAGTTTCCTAGCGGGAAACAATGAGCAGTTCTTC. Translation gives CASSFLAGNNEQFF.

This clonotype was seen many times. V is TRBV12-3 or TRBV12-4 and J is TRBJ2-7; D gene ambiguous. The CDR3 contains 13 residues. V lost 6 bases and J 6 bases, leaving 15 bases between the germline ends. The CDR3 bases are TGTGCCAGCAGCCGCTGGGTGGATAGCGAGCAGTACTTC. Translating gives CASSRWVDSEQYF.

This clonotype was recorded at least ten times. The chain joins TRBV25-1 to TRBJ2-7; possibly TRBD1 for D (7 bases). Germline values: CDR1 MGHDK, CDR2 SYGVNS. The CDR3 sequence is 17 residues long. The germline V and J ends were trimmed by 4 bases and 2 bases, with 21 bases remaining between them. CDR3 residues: CASSAGGWGTVTYEQYF. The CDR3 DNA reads TGTGCCAGCAGTGCCGGGGGCTGGGGGACAGTTACCTACGAGCAGTACTTC.